The next 10 T cell receptor beta chains were all read from a single sample in a study of cytomegalovirus exposure and HLA in healthy donors (dated by TCRdb to about 2017). Libraries were built with the immunoSEQ multiplex PCR assay. The multiplex PCR relied on a mix of 60 forward primers for TCR Vbeta segments and 13 reverse primers for TCR Jbeta segments. TCRdb provides this immuneACCESS table in a form limited to in-frame rearrangements. Some clones are lacking; in checked studies, under half of them reflect an unresolved V gene, and why the rest are absent is not known. Counted in this sample were over 65,000 clones; 70% to 80% of them appeared once. 3% to 3.5% of the sample is taken by the ten largest. The sequencing sample was made of PBMCs. All receptors come from a man in his fifties or sixties in good health and CMV-seronegative.

This clone was recorded once. The V call is TRBV7-2, the J call TRBJ2-1; TRBD2 matches 10 bases. Germline CDR1 reads SGHTA; CDR2 reads FQGNSA. This CDR3 spans 19 amino acids. V lost 1 base, J lost 1 base, and 10 bases stayed unmatched. CDR3 residues: CASSLERRVAGGSYNEQFF. The CDR3 region has the DNA TGTGCCAGCAGCTTAGAGCGGAGGGTAGCGGGGGGTTCCTACAATGAGCAGTTCTTC.

The chain links TRBV6-1 to TRBJ2-7; D possibly corresponds to TRBD2 (6 bases). With 6 bases removed from V and 5 bases from J, the gap between germline ends came to 20 bases. CDR1 is MNHNS, CDR2 SASEGT, per germline. This CDR3 has 15 residues. The CDR3 bases are TGTGCCAGCAGAGAACTACGGACCGGAGGGGACGAGCAGTACTTC. Translation gives CASRELRTGGDEQYF.

There are a few counts of this clone. The chain combines TRBV6-6 with TRBJ2-1; D ambiguous. V lost 6 bases and J 1 base, leaving 7 bases between the germline ends. CDR1 and CDR2 (germline): MNHNY, SVGAGI (reference sequence). The CDR3 is made up of 13 amino acids. This chain's CDR3 is CASREWSYNEQFF. CDR3 coding DNA: TGTGCCAGCAGGGAGTGGTCCTACAATGAGCAGTTCTTC.

Comments on this clone: The same CDR3 is also encoded by other DNA sequences in this sample. The chain has TRBV9 and TRBJ1-2; no firm D call. V was trimmed by 0 bases and J by 4 bases, leaving 7 bases between them. The CDR3 has 13 amino acids. Germline-derived CDR1 and CDR2 are SGDLS and YYNGEE. CDR3 nucleotides: TGTGCCAGCAGCGTAGTTGGCACCTATGGCTACACCTTC. This codes for CASSVVGTYGYTF.

V and J are TRBV7-3 and TRBJ1-1; TRBD1 matches at 11 bases. Germline loops: CDR1 SGHTA, CDR2 FQGTGA. The trim removed 2 bases at V and 9 bases at J, leaving 2 bases unmatched. The CDR3 is made up of 13 amino acids. CDR3 loop: CASSLGTGGQAFF. The CDR3, as DNA: TGTGCCAGCAGCTTAGGGACAGGGGGGCAAGCTTTCTTT.

Only one count was recorded for this clone. The chain recombines TRBV11-2 with TRBJ2-7; 9 bases fit TRBD2. The trim removed 2 bases at V and 1 base at J, leaving 6 bases unmatched. The CDR3 is 16 amino acids. Germline V gives CDR1 SGHAT, CDR2 FQNNGV. The CDR3 protein is CASSLMERGASYEQYF. The CDR3 DNA sequence: TGTGCCAGCAGCTTAATGGAGCGGGGGGCGTCCTACGAGCAGTACTTC.

The chain has TRBV18 and TRBJ2-7; TRBD1 matches at 8 bases. CDR1 KGHSH and CDR2 LQKENI come from the germline V gene. Trimming at V came to 8 bases and at J to 2 bases, leaving 5 bases not matched to a gene. The CDR3 has 13 amino acids. Here the CDR3 DNA reads TGTGCCAGCCGACAGGGGATCGCCTACGAGCAGTACTTC. Protein product: CASRQGIAYEQYF.

The chain links TRBV5-1 to TRBJ2-5; D perhaps matches TRBD2 (5 bases). Trimming took 0 bases from V and 5 from J, leaving 17 bases between them. Per the germline V gene, CDR1 is SGHRS and CDR2 is YFSETQ. There are 16 residues in the CDR3. The CDR3: CASSLGMRVLTETQYF. The DNA for the CDR3 is TGCGCCAGCAGCTTGGGGATGCGGGTGCTTACGGAGACCCAGTACTTC.

The chain recombines TRBV19 with TRBJ1-6; 8 bases fit TRBD1. The CDR3 totals 16 residues. Trimming cost V 5 bases and J 6 bases; bases outside gene matches: 9. CDR1 and CDR2 (germline): LNHDA, SQIVND (reference sequence). CDR3 sequence (DNA): TGTGCCAGTAGTGTAGTGACAGGGGTTCTTAATTCACCCCTCCACTTT. Amino acids: CASSVVTGVLNSPLHF.

The chain couples TRBV27 to TRBJ1-5; D call uncertain. CDR1 and CDR2 from the germline V gene are MNHEY and SMNVEV (reference sequence). This CDR3 spans 16 amino acids. Trimming took off 1 base at V and 9 bases at J, with 19 bases between the two ends. CDR3 nucleotides: TGTGCCAGCAGTTTATTATCAGGCTCAGGCGTTGGGCCCCAGCATTTT. This encodes CASSLLSGSGVGPQHF.